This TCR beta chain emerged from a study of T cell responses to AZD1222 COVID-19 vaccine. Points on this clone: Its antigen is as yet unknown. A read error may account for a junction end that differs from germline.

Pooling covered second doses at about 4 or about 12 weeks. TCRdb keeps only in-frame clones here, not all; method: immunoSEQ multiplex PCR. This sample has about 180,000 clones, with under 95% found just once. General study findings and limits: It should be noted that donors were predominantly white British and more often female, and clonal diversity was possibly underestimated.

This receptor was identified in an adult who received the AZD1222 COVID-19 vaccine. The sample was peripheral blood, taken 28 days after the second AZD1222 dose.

The CDR3: CLTGGEKLFF. The CDR3 DNA is TGCCTGACAGGGGGTGAAAAACTGTTTTTT. The V and J genes are TRBV28 and TRBJ1-4, with 9 bases that match TRBD1. Looked up from germline, CDR1 is MDHEN and CDR2 is SYDVKM. The CDR3 is made up of 10 amino acids.